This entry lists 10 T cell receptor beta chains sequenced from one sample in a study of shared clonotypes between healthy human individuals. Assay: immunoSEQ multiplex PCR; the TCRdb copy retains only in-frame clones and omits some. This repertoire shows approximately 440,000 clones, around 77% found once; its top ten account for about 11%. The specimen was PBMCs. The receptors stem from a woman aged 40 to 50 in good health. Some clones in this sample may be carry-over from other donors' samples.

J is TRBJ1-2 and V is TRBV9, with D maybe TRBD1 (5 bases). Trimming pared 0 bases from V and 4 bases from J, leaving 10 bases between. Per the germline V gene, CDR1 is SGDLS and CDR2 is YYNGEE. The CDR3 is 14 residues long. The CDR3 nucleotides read TGTGCCAGCAGCGTAGGGGGGGTCGTCTATGGCTACACCTTC. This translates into CASSVGGVVYGYTF.

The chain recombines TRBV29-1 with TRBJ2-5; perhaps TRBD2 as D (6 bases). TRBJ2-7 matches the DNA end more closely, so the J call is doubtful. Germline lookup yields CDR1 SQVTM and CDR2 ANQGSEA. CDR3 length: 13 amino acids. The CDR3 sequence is CSVEEGSSYEQYF. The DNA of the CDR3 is TGCAGCGTTGAGGAGGGTAGCTCCTACGAGCAGTACTTC.

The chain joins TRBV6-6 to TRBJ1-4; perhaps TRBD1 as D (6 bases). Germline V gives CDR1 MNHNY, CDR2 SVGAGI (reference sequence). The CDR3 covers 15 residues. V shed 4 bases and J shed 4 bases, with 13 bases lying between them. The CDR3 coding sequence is TGTGCCAGCAGTTTTCCTCAGGGGAATAATGAAAAACTGTTTTTT. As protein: CASSFPQGNNEKLFF.

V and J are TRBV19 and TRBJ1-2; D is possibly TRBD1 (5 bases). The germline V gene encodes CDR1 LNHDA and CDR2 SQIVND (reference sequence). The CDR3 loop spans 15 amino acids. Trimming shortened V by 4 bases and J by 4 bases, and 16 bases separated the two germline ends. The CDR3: CASSTRPQGPYGYTF. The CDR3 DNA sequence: TGTGCCAGTAGTACCCGACCGCAGGGACCCTATGGCTACACCTTC.

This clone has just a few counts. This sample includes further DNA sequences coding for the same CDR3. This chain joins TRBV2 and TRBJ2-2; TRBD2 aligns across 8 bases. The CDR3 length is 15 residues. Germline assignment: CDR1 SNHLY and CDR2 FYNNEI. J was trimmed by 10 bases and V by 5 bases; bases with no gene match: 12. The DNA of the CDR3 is TGTGCCAGCAGTTACGGGCTAGCGGGTGGGATGGAGCTGTTTTTT. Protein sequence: CASSYGLAGGMELFF.

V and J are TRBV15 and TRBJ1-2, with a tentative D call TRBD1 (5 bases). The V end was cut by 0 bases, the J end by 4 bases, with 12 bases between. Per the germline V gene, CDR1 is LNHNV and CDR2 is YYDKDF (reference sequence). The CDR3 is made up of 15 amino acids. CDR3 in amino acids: CATSREGGPSYGYTF. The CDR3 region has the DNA TGTGCCACCAGCAGAGAGGGGGGACCCAGCTATGGCTACACCTTC.

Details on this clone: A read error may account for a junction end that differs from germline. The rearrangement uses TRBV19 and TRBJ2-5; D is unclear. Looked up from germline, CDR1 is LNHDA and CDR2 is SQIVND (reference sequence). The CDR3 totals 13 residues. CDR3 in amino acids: CASSMDHEERRNF. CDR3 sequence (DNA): TGTGCCAGTAGTATGGATCATGAAGAGCGTCGGAACTTC.

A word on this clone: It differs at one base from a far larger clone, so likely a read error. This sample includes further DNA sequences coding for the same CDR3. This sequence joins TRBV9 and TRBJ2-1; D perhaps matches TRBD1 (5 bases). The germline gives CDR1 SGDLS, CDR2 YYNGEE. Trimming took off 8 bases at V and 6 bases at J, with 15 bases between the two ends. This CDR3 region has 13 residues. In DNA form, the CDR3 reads TGTGCCAGTGGTCGCTGGGGCGCCAATGAGCAGTTCTTC. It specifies CASGRWGANEQFF.

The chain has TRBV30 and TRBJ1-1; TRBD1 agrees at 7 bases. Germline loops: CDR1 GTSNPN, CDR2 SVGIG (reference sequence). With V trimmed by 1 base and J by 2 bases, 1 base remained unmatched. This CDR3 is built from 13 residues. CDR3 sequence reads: CAWSGDSNTEAFF. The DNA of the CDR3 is TGTGCCTGGAGTGGGGACAGTAACACTGAAGCTTTCTTT.

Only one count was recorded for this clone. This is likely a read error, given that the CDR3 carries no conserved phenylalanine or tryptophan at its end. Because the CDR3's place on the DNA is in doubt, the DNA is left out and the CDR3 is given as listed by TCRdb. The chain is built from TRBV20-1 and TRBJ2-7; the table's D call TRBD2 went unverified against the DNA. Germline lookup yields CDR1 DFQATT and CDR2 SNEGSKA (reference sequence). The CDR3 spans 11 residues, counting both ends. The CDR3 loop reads CSARGGTSGGA.